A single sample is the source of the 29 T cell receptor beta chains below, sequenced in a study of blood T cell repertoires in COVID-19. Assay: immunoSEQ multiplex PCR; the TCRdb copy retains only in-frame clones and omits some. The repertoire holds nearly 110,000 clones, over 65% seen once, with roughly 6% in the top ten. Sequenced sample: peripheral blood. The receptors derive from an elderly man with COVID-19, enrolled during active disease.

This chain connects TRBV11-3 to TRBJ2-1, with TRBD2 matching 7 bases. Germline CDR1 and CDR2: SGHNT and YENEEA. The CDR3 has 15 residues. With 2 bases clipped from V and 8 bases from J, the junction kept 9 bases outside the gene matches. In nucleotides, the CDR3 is TGTGCCAGCAGCTTAAGTGGGAGGGCCAATCATGAGCAGTTCTTC. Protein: CASSLSGRANHEQFF.

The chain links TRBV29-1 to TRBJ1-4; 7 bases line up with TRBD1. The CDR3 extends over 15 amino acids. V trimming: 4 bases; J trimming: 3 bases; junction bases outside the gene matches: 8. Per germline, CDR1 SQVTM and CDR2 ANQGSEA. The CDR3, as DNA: TGCAGCGTTGTCACATGGGGACAGTCTAATGAAAAACTGTTTTTT. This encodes CSVVTWGQSNEKLFF.

The CDR3 DNA follows: TGTGCCAGTCGACTAGCGGCGAACACCGGGGAGCTGTTTTTT. Translating it yields CASRLAANTGELFF. J is TRBJ2-2 and V is TRBV10-3, with 9 nucleotides matching TRBD2. The junction had 3 bases not matched to a gene; V was cut back by 10 bases and J by 0 bases. CDR1 and CDR2 from the germline V gene are ENHRY and SYGVKD. The length of the CDR3 is 14 residues.

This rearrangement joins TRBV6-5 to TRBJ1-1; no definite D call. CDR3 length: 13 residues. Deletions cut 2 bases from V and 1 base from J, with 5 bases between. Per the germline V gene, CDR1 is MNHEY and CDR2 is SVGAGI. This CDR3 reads CASSYPGNTEAFF. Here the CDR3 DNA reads TGTGCCAGCAGTTACCCGGGGAACACTGAAGCTTTCTTT.

The CDR3 sequence: CASDRGGNQPQHF. In DNA, the CDR3 is TGTGCCAGTGATCGGGGAGGCAATCAGCCCCAGCATTTT. The J gene is TRBJ1-5, the V gene TRBV28; D gene unclear. CDR1 is MDHEN, CDR2 SYDVKM, per germline. This CDR3 is built from 13 residues. Trimming took 9 bases from V and 2 from J, leaving 11 bases between them.

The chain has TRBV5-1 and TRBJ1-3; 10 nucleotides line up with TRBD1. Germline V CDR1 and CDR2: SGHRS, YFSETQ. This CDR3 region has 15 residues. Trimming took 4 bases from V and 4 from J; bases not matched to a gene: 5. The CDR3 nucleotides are TGCGCCAGCAGCCCCGGGACAGGGGCAGGAAACACCATATATTTT. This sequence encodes CASSPGTGAGNTIYF.

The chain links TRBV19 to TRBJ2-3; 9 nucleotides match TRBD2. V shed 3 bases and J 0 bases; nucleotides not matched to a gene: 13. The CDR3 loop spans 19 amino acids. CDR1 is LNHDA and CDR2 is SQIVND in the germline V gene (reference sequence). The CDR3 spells CASSMGGFAGGPSTDTQYF. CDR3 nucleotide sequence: TGTGCCAGTAGTATGGGGGGATTCGCGGGAGGGCCCAGCACAGATACGCAGTATTTT.

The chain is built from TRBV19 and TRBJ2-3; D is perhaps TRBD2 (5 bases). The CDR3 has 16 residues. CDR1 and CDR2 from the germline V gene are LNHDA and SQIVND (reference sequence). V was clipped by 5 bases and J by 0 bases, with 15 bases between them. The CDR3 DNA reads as TGTGCCAGTAGTTTCACCCTAGCAGCTAGCACAGATACGCAGTATTTT. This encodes CASSFTLAASTDTQYF. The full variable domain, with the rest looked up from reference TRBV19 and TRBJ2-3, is DGGITQSPKYLFRKEGQNVTLSCEQNLNHDAMYWYRQDPGQGLRLIYYSQIVNDFQKGDIAEGYSVSREKKESFPLTVTSAQKNPTAFYLCASSFTLAASTDTQYFGPGTRLTVL.

The CDR3 reads CASSAGTLQAGQGLSGYTF. CDR3 nucleotide sequence: TGCGCCAGCAGCGCCGGGACGTTACAAGCCGGACAGGGTTTATCCGGCTACACCTTC. The chain is built from TRBV10-1 and TRBJ1-2; the match to TRBD1 covers 8 bases. This CDR3 comprises 19 residues. The germline V gene encodes CDR1 WNHNN and CDR2 SYGVQD (reference sequence). With 6 bases clipped from V and 8 bases from J, the junction kept 26 bases outside the gene matches.

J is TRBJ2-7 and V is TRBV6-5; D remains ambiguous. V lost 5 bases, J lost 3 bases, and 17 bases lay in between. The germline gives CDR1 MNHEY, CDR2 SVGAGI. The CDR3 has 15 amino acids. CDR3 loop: CASSKSTGSLYEQYF. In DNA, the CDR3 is TGTGCCAGCAGTAAATCGACTGGCAGCCTCTACGAGCAGTACTTC.

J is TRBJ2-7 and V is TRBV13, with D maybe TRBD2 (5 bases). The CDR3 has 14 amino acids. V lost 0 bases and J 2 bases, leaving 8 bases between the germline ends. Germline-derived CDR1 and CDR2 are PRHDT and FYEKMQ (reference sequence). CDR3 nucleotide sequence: TGTGCCAGCAGCTTAGGAGGGAGCACCTACGAGCAGTACTTC. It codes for CASSLGGSTYEQYF.

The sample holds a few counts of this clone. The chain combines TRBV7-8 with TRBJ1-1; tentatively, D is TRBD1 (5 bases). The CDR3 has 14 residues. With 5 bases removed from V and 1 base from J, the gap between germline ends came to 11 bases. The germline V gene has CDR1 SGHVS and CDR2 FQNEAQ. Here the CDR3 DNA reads TGTGCCAGCAGCCAAGGGGAATCGAACACTGAAGCTTTCTTT. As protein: CASSQGESNTEAFF.

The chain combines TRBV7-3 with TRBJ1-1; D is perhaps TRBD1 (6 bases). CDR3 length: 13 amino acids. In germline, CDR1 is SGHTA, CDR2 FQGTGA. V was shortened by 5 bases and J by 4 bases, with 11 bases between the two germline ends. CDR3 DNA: TGTGCCAGCAGCGTATACAGGGCCACTGAAGCTTTCTTT. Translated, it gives CASSVYRATEAFF. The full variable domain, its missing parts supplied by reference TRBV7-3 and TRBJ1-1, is GAGVSQTPSNKVTEKGKYVELRCDPISGHTALYWYRQSLGQGPEFLIYFQGTGAADDSGLPNDRFFAVRPEGSVSTLKIQRTERGDSAVYLCASSVYRATEAFFGQGTRLTVV.

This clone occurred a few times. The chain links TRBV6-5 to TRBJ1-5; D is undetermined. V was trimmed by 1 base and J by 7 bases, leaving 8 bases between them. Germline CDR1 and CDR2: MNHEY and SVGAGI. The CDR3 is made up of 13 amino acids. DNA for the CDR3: TGTGCCAGCAGTTACTACGTCGGGCAGCCCCAGCATTTT. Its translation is CASSYYVGQPQHF.

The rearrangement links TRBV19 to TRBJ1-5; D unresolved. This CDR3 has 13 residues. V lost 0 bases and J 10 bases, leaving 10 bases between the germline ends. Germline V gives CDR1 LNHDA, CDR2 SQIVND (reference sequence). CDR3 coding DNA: TGTGCCAGTAGTATAGACCGGGAAACCCCCCAGCATTTT. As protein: CASSIDRETPQHF.

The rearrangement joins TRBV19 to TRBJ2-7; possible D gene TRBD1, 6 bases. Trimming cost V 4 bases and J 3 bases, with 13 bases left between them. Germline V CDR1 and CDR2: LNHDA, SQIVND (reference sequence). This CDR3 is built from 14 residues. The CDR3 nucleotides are TGTGCCAGTAGTAAGGTGGACAGCGACTACGAGCAGTACTTC. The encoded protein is CASSKVDSDYEQYF.

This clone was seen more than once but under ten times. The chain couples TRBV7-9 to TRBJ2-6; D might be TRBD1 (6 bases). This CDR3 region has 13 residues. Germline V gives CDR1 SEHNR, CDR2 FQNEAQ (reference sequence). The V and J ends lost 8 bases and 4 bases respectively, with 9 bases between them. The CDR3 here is CASLTGGANVLTF. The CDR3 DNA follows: TGTGCCAGCTTGACAGGCGGGGCCAACGTCCTGACTTTC.

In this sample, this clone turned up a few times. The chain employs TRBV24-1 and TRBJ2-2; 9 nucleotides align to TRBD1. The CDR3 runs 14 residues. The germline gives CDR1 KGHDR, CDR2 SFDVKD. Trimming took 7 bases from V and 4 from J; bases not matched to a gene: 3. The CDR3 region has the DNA TGTGCCACCAGGGGGACAGGGTCCACCGGGGAGCTGTTTTTT. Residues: CATRGTGSTGELFF.

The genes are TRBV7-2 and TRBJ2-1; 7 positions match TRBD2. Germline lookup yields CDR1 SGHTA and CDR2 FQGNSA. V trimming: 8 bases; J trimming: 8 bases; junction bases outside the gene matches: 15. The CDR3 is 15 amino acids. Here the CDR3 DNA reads TGTGCCAGCGGGGGTGCGACGGGAGGCCAGTATGAGCAGTTCTTC. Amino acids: CASGGATGGQYEQFF.

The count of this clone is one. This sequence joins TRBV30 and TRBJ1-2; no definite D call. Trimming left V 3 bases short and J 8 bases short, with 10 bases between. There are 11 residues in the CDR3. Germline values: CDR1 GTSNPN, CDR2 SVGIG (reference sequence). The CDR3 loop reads CAWSLTRGYTF. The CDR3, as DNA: TGTGCCTGGAGCCTTACTAGAGGCTACACCTTC.

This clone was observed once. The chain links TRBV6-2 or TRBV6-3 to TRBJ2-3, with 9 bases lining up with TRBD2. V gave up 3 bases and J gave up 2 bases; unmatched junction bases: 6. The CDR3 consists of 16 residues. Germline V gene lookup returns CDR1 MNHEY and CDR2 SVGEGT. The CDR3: CASSYGAGGPTDTQYF. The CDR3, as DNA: TGTGCCAGCAGTTATGGGGCGGGAGGGCCCACAGATACGCAGTATTTT.

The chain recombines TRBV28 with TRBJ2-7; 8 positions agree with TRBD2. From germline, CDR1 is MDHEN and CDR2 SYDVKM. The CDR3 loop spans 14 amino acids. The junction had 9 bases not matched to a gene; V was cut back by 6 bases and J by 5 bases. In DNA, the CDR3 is TGTGCCAGCAGCTCCGGGGGGGAGAGGGACGAGCAGTACTTC. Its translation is CASSSGGERDEQYF.

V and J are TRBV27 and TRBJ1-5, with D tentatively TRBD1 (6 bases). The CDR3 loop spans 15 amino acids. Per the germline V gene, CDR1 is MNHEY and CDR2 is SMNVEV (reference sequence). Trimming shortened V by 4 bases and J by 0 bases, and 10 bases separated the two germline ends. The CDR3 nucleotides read TGTGCCAGCAGTTCAGGACAGAATAGCAATCAGCCCCAGCATTTT. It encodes CASSSGQNSNQPQHF.

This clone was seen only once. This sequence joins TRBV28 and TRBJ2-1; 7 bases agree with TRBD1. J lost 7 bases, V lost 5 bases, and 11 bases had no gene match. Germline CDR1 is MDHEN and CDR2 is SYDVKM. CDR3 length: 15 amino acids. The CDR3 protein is CASSPIGTAWNEQFF. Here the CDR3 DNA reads TGTGCCAGCAGTCCAATCGGGACAGCATGGAATGAGCAGTTCTTC.

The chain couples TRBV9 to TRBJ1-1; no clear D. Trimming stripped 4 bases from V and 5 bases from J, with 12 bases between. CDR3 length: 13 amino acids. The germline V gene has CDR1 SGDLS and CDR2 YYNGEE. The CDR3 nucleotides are TGTGCCAGCAGCCCCGGTGGGCAGACTGAAGCTTTCTTT. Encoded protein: CASSPGGQTEAFF.

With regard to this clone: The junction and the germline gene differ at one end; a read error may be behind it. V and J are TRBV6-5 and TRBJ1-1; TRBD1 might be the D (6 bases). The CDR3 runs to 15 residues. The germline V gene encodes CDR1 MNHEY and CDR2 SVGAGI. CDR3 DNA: TGTGCCAGCAGTCCTATTTGGGGGGGCGCGTCCTGGGCATTATTT. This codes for CASSPIWGGASWALF.

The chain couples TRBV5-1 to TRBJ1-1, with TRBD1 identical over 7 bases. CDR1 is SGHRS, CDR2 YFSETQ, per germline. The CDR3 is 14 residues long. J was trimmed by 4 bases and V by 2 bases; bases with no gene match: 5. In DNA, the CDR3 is TGCGCCAGCAGCTTATCGGCAGGGGGCACTGAAGCTTTCTTT. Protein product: CASSLSAGGTEAFF.

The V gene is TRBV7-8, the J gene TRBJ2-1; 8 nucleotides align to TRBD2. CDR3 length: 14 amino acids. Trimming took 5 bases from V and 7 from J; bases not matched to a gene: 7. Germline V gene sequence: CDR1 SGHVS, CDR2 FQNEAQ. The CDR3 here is CASSAKRELNEQFF. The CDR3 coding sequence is TGTGCCAGCAGCGCGAAGCGGGAGTTAAATGAGCAGTTCTTC.

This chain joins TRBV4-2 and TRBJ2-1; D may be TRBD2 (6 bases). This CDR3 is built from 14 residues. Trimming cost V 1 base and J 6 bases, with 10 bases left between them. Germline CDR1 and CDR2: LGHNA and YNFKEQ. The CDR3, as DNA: TGTGCCAGCAGCCAAGTTAGCGGAGTCAATGAGCAGTTCTTC. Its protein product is CASSQVSGVNEQFF.